One sample yielded the 10 T cell receptor beta chains listed below, sequenced in a study of identical twins (dated by TCRdb to the mid-2010s). The library was built by means of 5' RACE. The run used an Illumina HiSeq 2000. TCRdb took the public reads, trimmed them with fastp at Q25, ran MiXCR for clone calling and kept in-frame beta chains. CDR3 protein sequences are deduplicated, and each keeps its most common genes and DNA. A total of roughly 260,000 distinct CDR3 sequences appear in this sample, about an eighth of them only once. The biggest ten clones account for approximately 8.2% of the sample. Sequenced material: memory (CD45RO+) T cells sorted from blood. The label giving this sample's cell subset or site can be read as: CD45RO+ enriched T cells. The receptors here all came from a young woman in good health.

The chain links TRBV11-2 to TRBJ2-7; TRBD2 might be the D (6 bases). Germline CDR1 SGHAT, CDR2 FQNNGV. The CDR3 totals 17 residues. Trimming pared 7 bases from V and 4 bases from J, leaving 26 bases between. CDR3 region: CASTPLSGPRRSYEQYF. The CDR3 DNA sequence: TGTGCCAGCACTCCCCTTAGCGGACCCCGACGTTCTTACGAGCAGTACTTC.

This clonotype was seen only a few times. This chain's CDR3 is CASSLGWTSGYNEQFF. The CDR3, as DNA: TGTGCCAGCAGCTTGGGTTGGACTAGCGGGTACAATGAGCAGTTCTTC. The chain carries TRBV5-5 and TRBJ2-1; 11 bases map to TRBD2. Germline lookup yields CDR1 SGHKS and CDR2 YYEKEE (reference sequence). Unmatched junction bases numbered 3, after V lost 0 bases and J lost 4 bases. This CDR3 contains 16 residues.

The chain couples TRBV20-1 to TRBJ2-5; D uncertain. Looked up from germline, CDR1 is DFQATT and CDR2 is SNEGSKA (reference sequence). The CDR3 sequence is 11 residues long. The ends were cut back, 6 bases at V and 4 bases at J, with 9 bases in the middle. The CDR3 DNA sequence: TGCAGTGCAATAGGTGGAGAGACCCAGTACTTC. Protein: CSAIGGETQYF.

This clonotype was counted only a few times. The chain has TRBV29-1 and TRBJ1-1, with TRBD1 matching over 7 bases. Germline CDR1 reads SQVTM; CDR2 reads ANQGSEA. The CDR3 length is 11 residues. Trimming cost V 6 bases and J 3 bases; bases outside gene matches: 1. CDR3 loop: CSVGTDTEAFF. CDR3 coding DNA: TGCAGCGTAGGGACAGACACTGAAGCTTTCTTT.

The chain uses TRBV20-1 and TRBJ2-3, with 9 bases fitting TRBD2. There are 14 residues in the CDR3. J lost 1 base, V lost 4 bases, and 3 bases had no gene match. The germline gives CDR1 DFQATT, CDR2 SNEGSKA (reference sequence). CDR3: CSATRTSGTDTQYF. CDR3 nucleotides: TGCAGTGCTACCCGGACTAGCGGCACAGATACGCAGTATTTT.

This clonotype was counted only a few times. The rearrangement links TRBV7-2 to TRBJ2-1, with D perhaps matching TRBD1 (6 bases). Between the trimmed V and J ends, which lost 5 bases and 8 bases, there was a span of 13 bases. The CDR3 sequence is 13 residues long. Germline CDR1 and CDR2: SGHTA and FQGNSA. The CDR3 DNA reads as TGTGCCAGCAGCCCCCAGCCAGGGGATGAGCAGTTCTTC. Encoded protein: CASSPQPGDEQFF. Full variable domain (outside the CDR3, taken from reference TRBV7-2 and TRBJ2-1): GAGVSQSPSNKVTEKGKDVELRCDPISGHTALYWYRQSLGQGLEFLIYFQGNSAPDKSGLPSDRFSAERTGGSVSTLTIQRTQQEDSAVYLCASSPQPGDEQFFGPGTRLTVL.

This clonotype has ten or more counts. The gene calls are TRBV12-3 or TRBV12-4 and TRBJ2-7; perhaps D is TRBD1 or TRBD2 (5 bases each). V dropped 5 bases and J dropped 1 base, with 12 bases sitting between them. CDR3 length: 14 residues. CDR3 amino acids: CASSQGPGSYEQYF. The CDR3, as DNA: TGTGCCAGCAGTCAGGGACCTGGGTCCTACGAGCAGTACTTC.

The sample holds a few counts of this clonotype. CDR3 residues: CATAKGGGNQPQHF. CDR3 sequence (DNA): TGTGCCACGGCAAAGGGGGGCGGCAATCAGCCCCAGCATTTT. The V and J genes are TRBV15 and TRBJ1-5; TRBD1 might be the D (6 bases). The germline V gene has CDR1 LNHNV and CDR2 YYDKDF (reference sequence). CDR3 length equals 14 residues. Deletions cut 9 bases from V and 2 bases from J, with 14 bases between.

This clonotype was counted a few times. The chain combines TRBV7-2 with TRBJ2-7; 7 nucleotides match TRBD1. V lost 3 bases, J lost 3 bases, and 8 bases stayed unmatched. Germline V lookup: CDR1 SGHTA, CDR2 FQGNSA. The CDR3 is made up of 15 amino acids. Here the CDR3 reads CASSLGTATGYEQYF. In DNA, the CDR3 is TGTGCCAGCAGCTTGGGGACAGCGACAGGCTACGAGCAGTACTTC.

The chain uses TRBV6-5 and TRBJ1-5; 7 nucleotides align to TRBD1. V lost 2 bases, J lost 7 bases, and 8 bases stayed unmatched. Germline lookup yields CDR1 MNHEY and CDR2 SVGAGI. The CDR3 is made up of 15 amino acids. Written as DNA, the CDR3 is TGTGCCAGCAGTTACGGTGGACAGGTGGAACAGCCCCAGCATTTT. Translating it yields CASSYGGQVEQPQHF.